The 26 T cell receptor beta chains below were found in one sample sequenced in a study of T-cell reconstitution after alpha-beta-depleted transplantation in children. TCRbeta library preparation incorporated unique molecular identifiers. TCRdb itself ran the PCR reads through MiXCR, one entry per CDR3 protein. This table holds over 85,000 distinct CDR3 sequences, approximately 10% found once. The material was PBMCs from the stem cell graft donor, obtained from the stem cell graft. Every receptor here comes from a human donor who donated a stem cell graft to a child with acute lymphoblastic leukemia.

This clonotype was seen a few times. The chain has TRBV7-2 and TRBJ2-2; D is unclear. The germline V gene encodes CDR1 SGHTA and CDR2 FQGNSA. V was shortened by 3 bases and J by 5 bases, with 7 bases between the two germline ends. The length of the CDR3 is 13 residues. The CDR3 region has the DNA TGTGCCAGCAGCTTCCCCAGGACCGGGGAGCTGTTTTTT. The encoded protein is CASSFPRTGELFF.

This clonotype was counted ten times or more. In DNA, the CDR3 is TGTGCCAGCCACCGTTACACCGGGGAGCTGTTTTTT. Its protein is CASHRYTGELFF. The chain uses TRBV6-2 or TRBV6-3 and TRBJ2-2; D remains unclear. CDR3 length: 12 residues. Deletions cut 8 bases from V and 3 bases from J, with 7 bases between. Germline CDR1 is MNHEY and CDR2 is SVGEGT.

At least ten counts were recorded for this clonotype. The chain employs TRBV5-1 and TRBJ2-5, with D tentatively TRBD2 (6 bases). Germline V lookup: CDR1 SGHRS, CDR2 YFSETQ. V lost 5 bases to trimming and J lost 2 bases, with 16 bases between them. CDR3 length: 15 amino acids. CDR3 residues: CASSITPGRQETQYF. DNA for the CDR3: TGCGCCAGCAGTATTACCCCAGGGAGGCAAGAGACCCAGTACTTC.

This clonotype was observed at least ten times. The chain is built from TRBV4-3 and TRBJ1-3, with 7 bases lining up with TRBD1. The V gene's germline CDR1 is LGHNA and CDR2 YSLEER. The length of the CDR3 is 19 residues. The trim removed 0 bases at V and 4 bases at J, leaving 15 bases unmatched. The CDR3 is CASSQDLSETGYTGNTIYF. DNA for the CDR3: TGCGCCAGCAGCCAAGATCTTAGTGAGACAGGGTATACCGGAAACACCATATATTTT.

This clonotype was counted ten times or more. This chain connects TRBV6-5 to TRBJ2-4; 11 bases are a match to TRBD2. CDR1 is MNHEY and CDR2 is SVGAGI in the germline V gene. The ends lost 4 bases at V and 8 bases at J; junction bases unmatched: 7. CDR3 size: 15 residues. This chain's CDR3 is CASSSPGLAEHIQYF. The CDR3 DNA follows: TGTGCCAGCAGTTCCCCGGGACTAGCGGAGCACATTCAGTACTTC.

This clonotype appeared many times. V gene TRBV7-9 combines with J gene TRBJ1-1; D is uncertain. The CDR3 covers 14 residues. V shed 5 bases and J shed 1 base, with 11 bases lying between them. CDR1 and CDR2 from the germline V gene are SEHNR and FQNEAQ (reference sequence). CDR3 sequence (DNA): TGTGCCAGCAGCCTGTGGGAGGAGAACACTGAAGCTTTCTTT. Protein product: CASSLWEENTEAFF.

This clonotype has at least ten counts. This chain joins TRBV20-1 and TRBJ2-7; weak D call: TRBD2 (6 bases). The germline V and J ends were trimmed by 0 bases and 4 bases, with 19 bases remaining between them. Germline lookup yields CDR1 DFQATT and CDR2 SNEGSKA (reference sequence). This CDR3 has 16 amino acids. CDR3 residues: CSAREGRGSRFYEQYF. The DNA for the CDR3 is TGCAGTGCTAGAGAAGGACGGGGGAGTAGGTTTTACGAGCAGTACTTC.

This clonotype was found many times. CDR3 loop: CASSYQRDTDTQYF. CDR3 nucleotides: TGTGCCAGCAGTTACCAAAGGGACACAGATACGCAGTATTTT. This sequence joins TRBV6-5 and TRBJ2-3; no reliable D call. The germline gives CDR1 MNHEY, CDR2 SVGAGI. The V gene lost 2 bases and the J gene lost 2 bases, with 8 bases spanning the gap. CDR3 length: 14 amino acids.

This clonotype came up many times. This chain uses TRBV12-3 or TRBV12-4 with TRBJ1-5; the D gene is possibly TRBD1 (5 bases). The CDR3 loop spans 16 amino acids. The V and J ends lost 3 bases and 3 bases respectively, with 15 bases between them. The CDR3 spells CASSFNLGQPNQPQHF. The CDR3 coding sequence is TGTGCCAGCAGTTTCAATTTGGGGCAGCCCAATCAGCCCCAGCATTTT.

There are many counts of this clonotype. The rearrangement uses TRBV5-1 and TRBJ2-4, with D perhaps matching TRBD1 (7 bases). CDR1 is SGHRS and CDR2 is YFSETQ in the germline V gene. With 0 bases removed from V and 1 base from J, the gap between germline ends came to 17 bases. CDR3 length: 18 residues. The CDR3 sequence: CASSLDGGTVGAKNIQYF. CDR3 sequence (DNA): TGCGCCAGCAGCTTGGATGGCGGGACAGTCGGTGCCAAAAACATTCAGTACTTC.

This clonotype was seen many times. This chain connects TRBV5-6 to TRBJ2-1, with 10 bases lining up with TRBD2. Trimming removed 1 base from V and 9 bases from J; junction bases left unmatched: 7. CDR3 length equals 15 residues. Germline V gene sequence: CDR1 SGHDT, CDR2 YYEEEE. CDR3 DNA sequence: TGTGCCAGCAGCTTGTGGCAGCGGGGGGGCCGTGAGCAGTTCTTC. The encoded protein is CASSLWQRGGREQFF.

V usage is TRBV20-1 and J usage is TRBJ2-1, with D maybe TRBD2 (6 bases). CDR1 is DFQATT, CDR2 SNEGSKA, per germline (reference sequence). The V gene lost 6 bases and the J gene lost 9 bases, with 21 bases spanning the gap. CDR3 size: 14 residues. The CDR3 here is CSATAGGMGSEQFF. DNA for the CDR3: TGCAGTGCCACGGCAGGCGGGATGGGTAGTGAGCAGTTCTTC.

This clonotype has at least ten counts. For the CDR3, the DNA is TGTGCCAGCAGCTTTATTCCGGTGGGGACCCAGTACTTC. It codes for CASSFIPVGTQYF. The chain couples TRBV7-9 to TRBJ2-5; no clear D. Per germline, CDR1 SEHNR and CDR2 FQNEAQ (reference sequence). The CDR3 sequence is 13 residues long. Deletions cut 3 bases from V and 7 bases from J, with 12 bases between.

The gene calls are TRBV18 and TRBJ1-4, with unresolved D. Per germline, CDR1 KGHSH and CDR2 LQKENI. This CDR3 has 15 amino acids. Trimming left V 2 bases short and J 3 bases short, with 10 bases between. The DNA for the CDR3 is TGTGCCAGCTCACCAGTTGCGGGAGCTAATGAAAAACTGTTTTTT. Its translation: CASSPVAGANEKLFF.

Turning to this clonotype: A single base separates this from a much larger clone, so it may be a read error. V usage is TRBV12-3 or TRBV12-4 and J usage is TRBJ1-1; 7 bases fit TRBD1. The CDR3 is 14 amino acids. V shed 6 bases and J 1 base; nucleotides not matched to a gene: 5. As DNA, the CDR3 is TGTGCCAGCAGAACCGGGACAGCGAACACTGAAGCTTTCTTT. Its protein is CASRTGTANTEAFF.

This clonotype was seen at least ten times. The V gene is TRBV7-9, the J gene TRBJ1-6; D unclear. The CDR3 consists of 16 residues. Germline V CDR1 and CDR2: SEHNR, FQNEAQ (reference sequence). V lost 5 bases and J lost 0, with 11 bases in between. The CDR3 reads CASSARTSSYNSPLHF. In DNA, the CDR3 is TGTGCCAGCAGCGCCCGAACGAGCTCCTATAATTCACCCCTCCACTTT. The full variable domain, its missing parts supplied by reference TRBV7-9 and TRBJ1-6, is DTGVSQNPRHKITKRGQNVTFRCDPISEHNRLYWYRQTLGQGPEFLTYFQNEAQLEKSRLLSDRFSAERPKGSFSTLEIQRTEQGDSAMYLCASSARTSSYNSPLHFGNGTRLTVT.

This clonotype was counted only a few times. A junction boundary mismatches the germline segment, possibly from a read error. V gene TRBV20-1 combines with J gene TRBJ2-1, with TRBD2 matching over 14 bases. The CDR3 consists of 15 residues. Germline lookup yields CDR1 DFQATT and CDR2 SNEGSKA (reference sequence). This CDR3 is CCAEGLAGAYNEQFF. In nucleotides, the CDR3 is TGCTGTGCTGAGGGACTAGCGGGAGCCTACAATGAGCAGTTCTTC.

The table lists this clonotype with many counts. The rearrangement joins TRBV29-1 to TRBJ1-1; tentative D call: TRBD1 (5 bases). In germline, CDR1 is SQVTM, CDR2 ANQGSEA. The V and J ends lost 1 base and 7 bases respectively, with 7 bases between them. The length of the CDR3 is 11 residues. The CDR3 region is CSVEGQGEAFF. CDR3 DNA: TGCAGCGTTGAAGGCCAGGGTGAAGCTTTCTTT.

A remark on this clonotype: This may come from a read error, since a much larger clone is one base off. This chain connects TRBV19 to TRBJ1-6; D is unresolved. Trimming removed 6 bases at V and 9 bases at J, with 9 bases between. CDR1 is LNHDA, CDR2 SQIVND, per germline (reference sequence). The CDR3 runs 12 residues. CDR3 protein: CASRTATSPLHF. CDR3 coding DNA: TGTGCCAGTAGGACCGCGACTTCACCCCTCCACTTT.

Ten or more counts support this clonotype. The genes are TRBV7-2 and TRBJ1-5; TRBD1 matches at 8 bases. Germline loops: CDR1 SGHTA, CDR2 FQGNSA. The length of the CDR3 is 15 residues. Unmatched junction bases numbered 4, after V lost 1 base and J lost 5 bases. CDR3 sequence (DNA): TGTGCCAGCAGCTTAGTGGGACAGGCCTATCAGCCCCAGCATTTT. Encoded protein: CASSLVGQAYQPQHF.

Note on this clonotype: A single base separates this from a much larger clone, so it may be a read error. This sequence joins TRBV18 and TRBJ1-1; D possibly corresponds to TRBD1 (5 bases). This CDR3 has 15 residues. From germline, CDR1 is KGHSH and CDR2 LQKENI. The CDR3 bases are TGTGCCGGCTCACCCTACGGGACGCGAAACACTGAAGCTTTCTTT. Translating it yields CAGSPYGTRNTEAFF.

In its sample, this clonotype was seen many times. V is TRBV25-1 and J is TRBJ2-1; 9 bases agree with TRBD2. V lost 5 bases, J lost 8 bases, and 10 bases stayed unmatched. The germline V gene encodes CDR1 MGHDK and CDR2 SYGVNS. The CDR3 contains 15 residues. CDR3 nucleotides: TGTGCCAGCAGTCGGGGGAGCGGGAGGAGTCATGAGCAGTTCTTC. This codes for CASSRGSGRSHEQFF.

This clonotype occurred many times. This chain joins TRBV12-3 or TRBV12-4 and TRBJ2-5; weak D call: TRBD2 (6 bases). This CDR3 comprises 15 residues. Trimming removed 3 bases from V and 4 bases from J, with 15 bases in between. The CDR3 sequence: CASSLAAAGSETQYF. CDR3 DNA: TGTGCCAGCAGTTTGGCCGCAGCGGGTTCAGAGACCCAGTACTTC.

V usage is TRBV11-3 and J usage is TRBJ1-3; D not resolved. CDR3 length: 13 amino acids. Trimming cost V 5 bases and J 8 bases, with 13 bases left between them. The V gene's germline CDR1 is SGHNT and CDR2 YENEEA. CDR3 in amino acids: CASSPRNDDTIYF. CDR3 sequence (DNA): TGTGCCAGCAGCCCCCGGAACGACGACACCATATATTTT.

Regarding this clonotype: With a much larger clone just one base away, this may be a read error. V and J are TRBV27 and TRBJ2-7; D unresolved. The CDR3 runs to 14 residues. In germline, CDR1 is MNHEY, CDR2 SMNVEV (reference sequence). With 2 bases removed from V and 2 bases from J, the gap between germline ends came to 10 bases. The CDR3 spells CASSLAPAAYEQYF. DNA for the CDR3: TGTGCCAGCAGTTTAGCGCCAGCAGCCTACGAGCAGTACTTC.

This clonotype appeared many times. The V gene is TRBV20-1, the J gene TRBJ2-1; 12 bases match TRBD2. The germline V gene has CDR1 DFQATT and CDR2 SNEGSKA (reference sequence). CDR3 length: 17 residues. Trimming took 5 bases from V and 3 from J; bases not matched to a gene: 11. The DNA for the CDR3 is TGCAGTGCTCAGGGGGCTAGCGGGGGGGCCCTCTACAATGAGCAGTTCTTC. It specifies CSAQGASGGALYNEQFF.